The clone carrying this T cell receptor beta chain was observed many times. Its target is unknown. TCRdb re-analysed the reads in MiXCR, keeping a single row per CDR3 protein. The table has about a million distinct CDR3 sequences, about a third seen once. V gave up 0 bases and J gave up 0 bases, with 8 bases separating them. This CDR3 has 15 amino acids. The germline V gene has CDR1 LNHNV and CDR2 YYDKDF (reference sequence). These data belong to a study of T cell repertoires in cytomegalovirus infection. Study-wide context: Alongside well-studied HLA-B-restricted CMV epitopes, recently identified HLA-C-restricted CMV epitopes were also used. Broader study findings: Summed frequency of public TCR beta families distinguished CMV carriers with the relevant HLA. The ex vivo response showed dominance by HLA-C-restricted CMV-specific TCR beta clonotypes.

The J gene is TRBJ1-1, the V gene TRBV15; D is unresolved. This clonotype was obtained from a human donor in good health (CMV status not recorded). Some clones in this sample may be carry-over from other donors' samples. The sample in question was cultured CD8+ T cells from PBMCs, obtained from culture after CMV antigen stimulation. In nucleotides, the CDR3 is TGTGCCACCAGCAGAGACAGGTCCATGAACACTGAAGCTTTCTTT. Residues: CATSRDRSMNTEAFF.